Sequencing of this T cell receptor beta chain was carried out in a study of a mutant IDH1 vaccine in newly diagnosed glioma. In the study overall: Scheduled for weeks 1, 3, 5, 7, 11, 15, 19 and 23, eight vaccinations were given to patients. Treatment recipients were approximately 60% male and around 38% female, and their mean age was roughly 40 years. Antecedent treatment encompassed radiotherapy, temozolomide, or their combination; the majority received both.

Germline assignment: CDR1 SGHRS and CDR2 YFSETQ. The CDR3 sequence is 14 residues long. Trimming cost V 2 bases and J 10 bases; bases outside gene matches: 8. Points on this clone: Antigen unknown.

Documented time point: week 5, during vaccination. A single vaccine dose contained 300 ug of mutant IDH1 20-mer peptide, and topical imiquimod was used with it. TCRdb's copy holds only in-frame clones and misses some; the assay was immunoSEQ multiplex PCR. There are around 46,000 clones in the sample; around four fifths occur only once, and approximately 5.2% lies in the top ten. The source is a man aged 45-65 years with glioma. V is TRBV5-1 and J is TRBJ2-1; 8 nucleotides agree with TRBD1. The sample consisted of PBMCs, taken from a glioma patient whose treatment included an IDH1 peptide vaccine. The CDR3 DNA is TGCGCCAGCAGCTTCCCCAGGGGGCAGGGGGAGCAGTTCTTC. Its translation: CASSFPRGQGEQFF.